This TCR beta chain was identified during a study of Graves' ophthalmopathy and Graves' hyperthyroidism (dated by TCRdb to between 2018 and 2020). Context from the whole study: Hyperthyroidism was considered stable if no progression to ophthalmopathy occurred within 18 months of follow-up. In total, 135 blood samples were TCR-sequenced: roughly 45 ophthalmopathy, some 75 hyperthyroidism and 17 hyperthyroidism-to-ophthalmopathy patients. The study used TCR beta repertoire signatures to distinguish Graves' ophthalmopathy from Graves' hyperthyroidism and to predict progression to ophthalmopathy. After sampling, hyperthyroidism patients received methimazole starting at 30 mg daily, and ophthalmopathy patients received high-dose intravenous methylprednisolone. In five or six hyperthyroidism patients, T-cell repertoires of thyroid tissue and blood were compared. For independent validation, a separate cohort was made up of some 18 hyperthyroidism patients plus 17 patients who later progressed from hyperthyroidism to ophthalmopathy. To explore V-J signatures that distinguish ophthalmopathy from hyperthyroidism, a discovery set of about a hundred patients was enrolled, made up of approximately 45 with ophthalmopathy and some 58 with stable hyperthyroidism.

TCR beta CDR3 regions were amplified from RNA transcripts for repertoire sequencing. The first round of RT-PCR was done with HTBI primers and the Qiagen OneStep RT-PCR kit, and was followed by a second round of multiplex PCR, then size selection and purification. The libraries underwent paired-end sequencing with 100 bp reads on an Illumina HiSeq2000. The original pipeline was this. SOAPnuke was used for read processing, and reads with adapters, uncalled bases, a mean Phred below 15, or no exact constant-primer or identifier match were discarded. COPE v1.2.5 was used to merge high-quality paired reads. Clonotypes were defined as unique nucleotide sequences and were aligned to IMGT TRB V, D and J references using MiTCR v1.1. Only V-J combinations with frequency above 0.0001 were analysed, covering 98% to 99.2% of repertoires. For each V-J combination, a TCR clonal expansion and chaos score was defined as F50 clonal expansion divided by the chaos observed in the TCRdist matrix. Features were reduced by Welch's t-statistics and random forest to around 13 V-J combinations, which fed a naive Bayes classifier. The Morisita-Horn index was used to measure how similar the thyroid and blood repertoires were. TCRdb redid the processing of the public reads, applying fastp at Q25 and MiXCR, and retained in-frame beta chains. CDR3 protein sequences are deduplicated, and each keeps its most common genes and DNA. The V and J calls were not made by the authors but by TCRdb's processing. Across this sample there are 450,000 to 600,000 distinct CDR3 sequences, with roughly 40% seen only once. The ten largest clones add up to over 3.5% of the sample.

This clonotype was detected ten times or more. The antigen this receptor binds is unknown. No base qualities exist here, and no much larger clone lies one base off it. The research as a whole found: Most of the expanded thyroid clonotypes with a frequency above 0.001 were also detected in blood, and it was suggested that the thyroid immune response may be reflected by blood repertoires. No statistical method was used to set the sample size in advance, and the investigators knew which group each participant was assigned to. The 13-signature model separated ophthalmopathy from stable hyperthyroidism with over 85% sensitivity and about 81% specificity in cross-validation, and 80%/75% in the test set. In validation, the model predicted ophthalmopathy progression with about 71% sensitivity and less than 80% specificity; more than ten predicted patients were CT-confirmed with GO in a median of approximately 6.2 months.

Hyperthyroidism patients were newly diagnosed, with disease duration under 2 months, and aged 18 to 65 years. Patients with other autoimmune diseases, uncontrolled infections, pregnancy or lactation were excluded. Clinical symptoms, serum thyroxine, TRAb, thyroid ultrasound and orbital computed tomography were used for diagnosis. Trizol reagent was used to extract the total RNA, and its quality was then checked on an Agilent 2100 Bioanalyzer. Counted from cysteine to phenylalanine, this CDR3 has 15 amino acids. Only the CDR3 DNA is retained, 45 bases long and in frame from the first base. Cut back by 2 bases and 5 bases, the V and J ends lie 17 bases apart. Reading the germline V gene gives CDR1 SGDLS and CDR2 YYNGEE.

The receptor was isolated from an adult man with Graves' hyperthyroidism. Sequenced input: peripheral blood or thyroid tissue (not recorded which). Recombination linked TRBV9 to TRBJ2-7, with the D segment possibly TRBD1 or TRBD2, each aligning over 5 bases. The bases read TGTGCCAGCAGCGTGTCCGGGGCGAGGGTCGACGAGCAGTACTTC. Its protein product is CASSVSGARVDEQYF.